This T cell receptor (beta chain) came from a study of blood T cell repertoires in COVID-19. Study context: Italy, Spain and the United States were the sources of the convalescent and acute COVID-19 samples.

Per germline, CDR1 SGHDN and CDR2 FVKESK. Trimming took off 2 bases at V and 3 bases at J, with 13 bases between the two ends. The CDR3 has 15 residues. In the original workflow: How many nucleated cells were present was estimated from reference gene primer amplification. Assay used: immunoSEQ multiplex PCR; TCRdb lists only in-frame clones, some missing. That table furnishes V, J and clone size, whereas the DNA furnished D and trimming. In the table there are some 200,000 clones, roughly 80% of which are singletons. Sequencing input: peripheral blood. The J gene is TRBJ1-2, the V gene TRBV14; a weak D match, TRBD1 (6 bases). The receptor was isolated from a woman aged 80 or over with active or convalescent COVID-19. The CDR3, as DNA: TGTGCCAGCAGCCAATTGGCAGGGGCTCACTATGGCTACACCTTC. This sequence encodes CASSQLAGAHYGYTF.